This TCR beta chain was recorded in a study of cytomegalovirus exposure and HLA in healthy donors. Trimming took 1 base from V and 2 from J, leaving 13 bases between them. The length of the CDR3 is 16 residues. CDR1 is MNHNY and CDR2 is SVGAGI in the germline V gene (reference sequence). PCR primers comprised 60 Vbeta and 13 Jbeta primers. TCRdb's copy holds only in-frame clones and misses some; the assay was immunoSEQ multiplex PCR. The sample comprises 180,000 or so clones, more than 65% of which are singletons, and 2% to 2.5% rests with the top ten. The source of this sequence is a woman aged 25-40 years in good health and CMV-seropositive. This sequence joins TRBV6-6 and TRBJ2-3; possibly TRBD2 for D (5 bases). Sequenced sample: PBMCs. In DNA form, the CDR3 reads TGTGCCAGCAGTTACTGGTTGGCGGGTCCCACAGATACGCAGTATTTT. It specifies CASSYWLAGPTDTQYF.